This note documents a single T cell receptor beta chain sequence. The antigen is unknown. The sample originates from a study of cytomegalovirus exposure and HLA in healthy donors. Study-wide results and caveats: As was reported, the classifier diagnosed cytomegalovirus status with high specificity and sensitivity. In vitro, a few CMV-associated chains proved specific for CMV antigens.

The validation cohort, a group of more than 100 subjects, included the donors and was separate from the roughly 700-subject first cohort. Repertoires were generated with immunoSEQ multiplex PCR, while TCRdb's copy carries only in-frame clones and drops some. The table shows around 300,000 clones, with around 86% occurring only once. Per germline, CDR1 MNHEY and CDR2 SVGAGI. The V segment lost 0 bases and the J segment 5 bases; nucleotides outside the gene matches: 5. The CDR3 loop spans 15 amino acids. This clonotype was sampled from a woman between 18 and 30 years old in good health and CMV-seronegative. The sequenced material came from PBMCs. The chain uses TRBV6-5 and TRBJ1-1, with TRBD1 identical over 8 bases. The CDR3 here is CASSYSGQGATEAFF. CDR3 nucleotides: TGTGCCAGCAGTTACTCTGGGCAGGGGGCAACTGAAGCTTTCTTT.